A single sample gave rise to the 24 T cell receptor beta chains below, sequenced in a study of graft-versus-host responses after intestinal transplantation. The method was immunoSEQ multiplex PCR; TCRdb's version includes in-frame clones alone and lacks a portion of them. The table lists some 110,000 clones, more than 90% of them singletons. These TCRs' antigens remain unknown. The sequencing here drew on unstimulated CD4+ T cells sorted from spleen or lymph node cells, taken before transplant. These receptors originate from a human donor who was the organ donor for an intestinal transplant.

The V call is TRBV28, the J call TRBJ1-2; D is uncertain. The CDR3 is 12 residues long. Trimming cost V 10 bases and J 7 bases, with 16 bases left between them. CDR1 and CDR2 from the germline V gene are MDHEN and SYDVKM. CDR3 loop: CATSSEGPGYTF. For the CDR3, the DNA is TGTGCCACCAGCAGTGAGGGTCCTGGCTACACCTTC.

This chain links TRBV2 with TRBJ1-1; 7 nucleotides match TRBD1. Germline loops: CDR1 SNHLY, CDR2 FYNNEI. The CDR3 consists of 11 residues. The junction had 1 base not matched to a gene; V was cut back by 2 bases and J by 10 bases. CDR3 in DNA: TGTGCCAGCAGTGAAAACAGGGGAGCTTTCTTT. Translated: CASSENRGAFF.

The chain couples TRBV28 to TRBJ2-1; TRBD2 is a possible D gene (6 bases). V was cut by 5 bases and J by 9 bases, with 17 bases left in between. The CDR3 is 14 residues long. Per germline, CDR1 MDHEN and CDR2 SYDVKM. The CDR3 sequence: CASSGRGLGGEQFF. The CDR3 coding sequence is TGTGCCAGCAGTGGCCGCGGGTTGGGGGGTGAGCAGTTCTTC.

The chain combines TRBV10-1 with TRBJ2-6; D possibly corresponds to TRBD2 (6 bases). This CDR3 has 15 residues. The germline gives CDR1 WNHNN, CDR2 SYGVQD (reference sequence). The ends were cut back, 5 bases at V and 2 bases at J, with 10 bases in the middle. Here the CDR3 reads CASSPGEAGANVLTF. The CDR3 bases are TGCGCCAGCAGTCCGGGGGAAGCTGGGGCCAACGTCCTGACTTTC.

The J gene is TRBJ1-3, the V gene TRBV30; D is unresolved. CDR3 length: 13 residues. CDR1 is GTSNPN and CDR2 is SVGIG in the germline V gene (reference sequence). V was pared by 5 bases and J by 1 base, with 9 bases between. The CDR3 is CAWAGVSGNTIYF. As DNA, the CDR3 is TGTGCCTGGGCGGGTGTATCTGGAAACACCATATATTTT.

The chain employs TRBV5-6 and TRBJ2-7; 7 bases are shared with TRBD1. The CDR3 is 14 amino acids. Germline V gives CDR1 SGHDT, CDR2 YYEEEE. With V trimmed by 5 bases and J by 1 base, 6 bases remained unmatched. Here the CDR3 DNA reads TGTGCCAGCAGGCGCCGGGACAGTTCCTACGAGCAGTACTTC. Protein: CASRRRDSSYEQYF.

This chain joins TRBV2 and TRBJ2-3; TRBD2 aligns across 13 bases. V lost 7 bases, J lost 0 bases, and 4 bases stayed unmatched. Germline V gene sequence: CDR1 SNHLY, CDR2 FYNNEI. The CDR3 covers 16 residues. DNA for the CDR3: TGTGCCAGCACTAAGGGACTAGCGGGGAGCACAGATACGCAGTATTTT. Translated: CASTKGLAGSTDTQYF. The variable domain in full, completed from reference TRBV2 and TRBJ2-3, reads EPEVTQTPSHQVTQMGQEVILRCVPISNHLYFYWYRQILGQKVEFLVSFYNNEISEKSEIFDDQFSVERPDGSNFTLKIRSTKLEDSAMYFCASTKGLAGSTDTQYFGPGTRLTVL.

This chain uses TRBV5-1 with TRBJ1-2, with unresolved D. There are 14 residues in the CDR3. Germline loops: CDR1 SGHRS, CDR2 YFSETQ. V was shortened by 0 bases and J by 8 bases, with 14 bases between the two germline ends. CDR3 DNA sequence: TGCGCCAGCAGCTTGGCCGACGGGGAGGTAGGCTACACCTTC. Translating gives CASSLADGEVGYTF.

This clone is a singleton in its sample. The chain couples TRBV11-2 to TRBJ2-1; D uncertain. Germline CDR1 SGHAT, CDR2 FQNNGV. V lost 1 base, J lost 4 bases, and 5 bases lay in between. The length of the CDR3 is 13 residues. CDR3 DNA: TGTGCCAGCAGCTTAGGTAGTTACAATGAGCAGTTCTTC. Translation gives CASSLGSYNEQFF.

The CDR3 sequence is CASRRDTYEQYF. In DNA form, the CDR3 reads TGTGCCAGCAGACGGGACACCTACGAGCAGTACTTC. V usage is TRBV6-5 and J usage is TRBJ2-7; D perhaps matches TRBD1 (6 bases). The CDR3 has 12 residues. V lost 6 bases and J lost 2, with 8 bases in between. Looked up from germline, CDR1 is MNHEY and CDR2 is SVGAGI.

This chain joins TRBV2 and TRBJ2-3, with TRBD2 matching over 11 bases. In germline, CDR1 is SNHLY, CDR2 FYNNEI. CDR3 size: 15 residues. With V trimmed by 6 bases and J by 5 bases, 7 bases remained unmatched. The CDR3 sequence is CASRLLAGVLDTQYF. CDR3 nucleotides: TGTGCCAGCAGACTACTAGCGGGAGTTCTAGATACGCAGTATTTT.

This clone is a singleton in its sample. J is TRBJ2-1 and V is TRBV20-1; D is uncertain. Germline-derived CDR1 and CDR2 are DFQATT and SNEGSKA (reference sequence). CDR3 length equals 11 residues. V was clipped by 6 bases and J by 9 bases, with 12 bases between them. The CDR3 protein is CSAHRFGEQFF. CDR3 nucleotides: TGCAGTGCCCACCGGTTTGGTGAGCAGTTCTTC.

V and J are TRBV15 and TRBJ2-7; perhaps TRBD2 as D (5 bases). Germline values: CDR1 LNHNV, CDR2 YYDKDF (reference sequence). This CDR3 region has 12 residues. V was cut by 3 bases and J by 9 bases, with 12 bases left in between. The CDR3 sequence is CATSSGNRGQYF. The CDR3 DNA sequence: TGTGCCACCAGCAGTGGAAACCGGGGGCAGTACTTC.

The CDR3 bases are TGCGCCAGCAGGGCGACAGGGCCGCACGAGCAGTACTTC. Translation gives CASRATGPHEQYF. The V call is TRBV10-2, the J call TRBJ2-7, with 7 bases lining up with TRBD1. The CDR3 is made up of 13 amino acids. Germline V CDR1 and CDR2: WSHSY, SAAADI. V shed 6 bases and J 5 bases; nucleotides not matched to a gene: 7.

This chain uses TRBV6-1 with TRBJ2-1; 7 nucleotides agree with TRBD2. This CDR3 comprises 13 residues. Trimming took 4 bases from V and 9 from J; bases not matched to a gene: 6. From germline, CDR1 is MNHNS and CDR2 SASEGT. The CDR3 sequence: CASSGVAGTEQFF. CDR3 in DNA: TGTGCCAGCAGTGGGGTAGCGGGCACTGAGCAGTTCTTC.

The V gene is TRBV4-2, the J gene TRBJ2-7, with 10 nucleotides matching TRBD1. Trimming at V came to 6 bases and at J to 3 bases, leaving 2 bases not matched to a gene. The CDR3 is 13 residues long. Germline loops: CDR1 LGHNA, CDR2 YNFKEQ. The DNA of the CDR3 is TGTGCCAGCAGTCGGGACAGGGGCTACGAGCAGTACTTC. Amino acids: CASSRDRGYEQYF.

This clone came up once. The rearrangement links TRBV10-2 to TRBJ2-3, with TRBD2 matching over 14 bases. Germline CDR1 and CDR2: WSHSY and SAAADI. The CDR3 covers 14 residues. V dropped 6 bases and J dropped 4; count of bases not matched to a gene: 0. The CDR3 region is CASRTSGRADTQYF. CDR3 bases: TGCGCCAGCAGGACTAGCGGGAGGGCAGATACGCAGTATTTT.

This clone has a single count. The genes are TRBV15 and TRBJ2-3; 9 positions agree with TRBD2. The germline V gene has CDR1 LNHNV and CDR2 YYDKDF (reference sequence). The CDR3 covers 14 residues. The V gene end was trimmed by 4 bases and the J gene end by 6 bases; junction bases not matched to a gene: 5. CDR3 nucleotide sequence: TGTGCCACCAGCATTAGCGGGAGCAGGGATACGCAGTATTTT. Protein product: CATSISGSRDTQYF.

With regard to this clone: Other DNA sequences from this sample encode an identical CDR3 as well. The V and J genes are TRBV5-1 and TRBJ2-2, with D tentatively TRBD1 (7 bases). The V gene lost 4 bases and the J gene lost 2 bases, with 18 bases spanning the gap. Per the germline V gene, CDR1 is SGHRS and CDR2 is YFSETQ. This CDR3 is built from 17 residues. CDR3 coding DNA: TGCGCCAGCAGCCTGGGTCGGGGGACAGTAAACACCGGGGAGCTGTTTTTT. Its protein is CASSLGRGTVNTGELFF.

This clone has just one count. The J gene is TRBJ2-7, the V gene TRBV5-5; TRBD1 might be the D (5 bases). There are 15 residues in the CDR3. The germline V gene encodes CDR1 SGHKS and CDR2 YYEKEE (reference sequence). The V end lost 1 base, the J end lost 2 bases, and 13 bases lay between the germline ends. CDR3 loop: CASSLQPGQTYEQYF. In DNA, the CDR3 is TGTGCCAGCAGCTTGCAGCCAGGGCAGACCTACGAGCAGTACTTC. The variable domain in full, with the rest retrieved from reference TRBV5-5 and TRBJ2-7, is DAGVTQSPTHLIKTRGQQVTLRCSPISGHKSVSWYQQVLGQGPQFIFQYYEKEERGRGNFPDRFSARQFPNYSSELNVNALLLGDSALYLCASSLQPGQTYEQYFGPGTRLTVT.

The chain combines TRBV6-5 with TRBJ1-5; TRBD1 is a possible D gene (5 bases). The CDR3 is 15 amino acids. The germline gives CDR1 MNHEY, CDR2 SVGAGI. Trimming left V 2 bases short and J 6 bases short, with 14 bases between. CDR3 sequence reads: CASSYSWGYGQPQHF. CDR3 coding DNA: TGTGCCAGCAGTTACAGTTGGGGGTACGGTCAGCCCCAGCATTTT.

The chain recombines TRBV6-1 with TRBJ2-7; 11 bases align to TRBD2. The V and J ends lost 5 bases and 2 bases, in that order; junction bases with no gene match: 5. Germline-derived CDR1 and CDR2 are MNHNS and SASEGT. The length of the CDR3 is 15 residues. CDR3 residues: CASSKLAGVPYEQYF. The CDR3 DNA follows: TGTGCCAGCAGTAAACTAGCGGGAGTTCCCTACGAGCAGTACTTC.

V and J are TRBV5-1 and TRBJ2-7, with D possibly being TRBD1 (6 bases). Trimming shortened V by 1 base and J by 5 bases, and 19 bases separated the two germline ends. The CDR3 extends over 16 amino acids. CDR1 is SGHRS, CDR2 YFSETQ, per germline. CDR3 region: CASSLPQGSQNHEQYF. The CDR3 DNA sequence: TGCGCCAGCAGCTTGCCCCAGGGGTCGCAAAACCACGAGCAGTACTTC.

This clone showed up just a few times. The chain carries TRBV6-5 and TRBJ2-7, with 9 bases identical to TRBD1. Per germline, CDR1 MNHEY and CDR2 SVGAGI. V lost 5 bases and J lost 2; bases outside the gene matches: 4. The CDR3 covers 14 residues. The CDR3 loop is CASSKGDRAYEQYF. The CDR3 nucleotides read TGTGCCAGCAGTAAAGGGGACAGGGCCTACGAGCAGTACTTC.